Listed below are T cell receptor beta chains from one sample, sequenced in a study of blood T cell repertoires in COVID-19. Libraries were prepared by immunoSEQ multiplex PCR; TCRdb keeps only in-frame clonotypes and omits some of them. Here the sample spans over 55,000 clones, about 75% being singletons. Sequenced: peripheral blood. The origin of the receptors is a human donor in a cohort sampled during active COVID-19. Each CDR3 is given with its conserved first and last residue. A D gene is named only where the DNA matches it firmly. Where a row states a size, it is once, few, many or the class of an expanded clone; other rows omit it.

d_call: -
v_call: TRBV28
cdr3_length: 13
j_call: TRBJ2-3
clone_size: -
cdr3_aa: CASSGADRDTQYF
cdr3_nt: TGTGCCAGCAGTGGGGCCGATAGGGATACGCAGTATTTT

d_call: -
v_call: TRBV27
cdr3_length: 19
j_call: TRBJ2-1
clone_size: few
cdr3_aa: CASSLGVGRGVSSYNEQFF
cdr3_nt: TGTGCCAGCAGTTTAGGGGTCGGCAGGGGGGTCAGCTCCTACAATGAGCAGTTCTTC

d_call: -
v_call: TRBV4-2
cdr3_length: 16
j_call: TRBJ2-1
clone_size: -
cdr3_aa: CASSQDGVRFDNEQFF
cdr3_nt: TGTGCCAGCAGCCAAGACGGGGTCCGTTTTGATAATGAGCAGTTCTTC

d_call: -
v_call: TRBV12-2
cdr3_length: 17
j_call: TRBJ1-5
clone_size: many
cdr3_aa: CASRLVDGTVGNQPQHF
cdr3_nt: TGTGCAAGTCGCTTAGTGGACGGGACAGTGGGGAATCAGCCCCAGCATTTT

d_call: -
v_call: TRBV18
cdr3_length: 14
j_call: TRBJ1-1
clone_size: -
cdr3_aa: CASSPFTSGTEAFF
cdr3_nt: TGTGCCAGCTCACCCTTTACGAGTGGCACTGAAGCTTTCTTT

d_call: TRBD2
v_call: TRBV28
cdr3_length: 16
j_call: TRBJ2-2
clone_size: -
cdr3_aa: CASSLWGGASTGELFF
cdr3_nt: TGTGCCAGCAGTTTATGGGGAGGGGCGAGCACCGGGGAGCTGTTTTTT

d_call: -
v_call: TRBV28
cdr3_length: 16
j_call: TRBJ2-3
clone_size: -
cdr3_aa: CASRALTGSSTDTQYF
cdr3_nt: TGTGCCAGCAGGGCGTTGACAGGATCTAGCACAGATACGCAGTATTTT

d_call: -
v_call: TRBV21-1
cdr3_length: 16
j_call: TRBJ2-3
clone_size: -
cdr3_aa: CASSKGEGRRPDTQYF
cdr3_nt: TGTGCCAGCAGCAAAGGGGAGGGACGTAGGCCAGATACGCAGTATTTT

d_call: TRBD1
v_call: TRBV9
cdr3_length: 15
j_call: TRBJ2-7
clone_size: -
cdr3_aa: CASSSTGTATYEQYF
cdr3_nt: TGTGCCAGCAGCTCAACCGGGACAGCCACCTACGAGCAGTACTTC

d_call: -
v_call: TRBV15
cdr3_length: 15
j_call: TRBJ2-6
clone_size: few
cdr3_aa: CATSRDHAGANVLTF
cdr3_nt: TGTGCCACCAGCAGAGACCATGCTGGGGCCAACGTCCTGACTTTC

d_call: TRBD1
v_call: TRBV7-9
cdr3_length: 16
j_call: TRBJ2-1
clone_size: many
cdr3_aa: CASSSLGDRPYNEQFF
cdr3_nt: TGTGCCAGCAGCTCCCTAGGGGACAGACCCTACAATGAGCAGTTCTTC

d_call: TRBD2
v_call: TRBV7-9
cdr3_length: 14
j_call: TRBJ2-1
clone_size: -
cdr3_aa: CASVTSGGRNEQFF
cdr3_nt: TGTGCCAGCGTCACTAGCGGGGGGCGGAATGAGCAGTTCTTC

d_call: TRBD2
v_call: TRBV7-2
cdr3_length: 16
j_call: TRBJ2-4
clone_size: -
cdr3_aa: CASSLDLAVAKNIQYF
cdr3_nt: TGTGCCAGCAGCTTAGATCTAGCGGTAGCCAAAAACATTCAGTACTTC

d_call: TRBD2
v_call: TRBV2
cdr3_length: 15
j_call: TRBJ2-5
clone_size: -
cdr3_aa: CASRPPLAPQETQYF
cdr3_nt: TGTGCCAGCAGGCCGCCACTAGCGCCACAAGAGACCCAGTACTTC